This T cell receptor (beta chain) is from a study of shared clonotypes between healthy human individuals (dated by TCRdb to between 2020 and 2021). In terms of the full investigation: The cohort comprised a couple of women and a few men aged 18 to 49 years. For each donor, three plates each were used for CD4 naive and CD4 memory, two plates were used for CD8 naive, and one plate was used for CD8 memory. The study deeply sequenced blood TCR repertoires of several healthy adults to estimate repertoire size and the extent of clonotype sharing between individuals. Different laboratories and diverse techniques were used to prepare libraries and sequence TCR repertoires, to increase sequencing depth and limit assay-specific biases. Leukapheresis yielded between about 0.85 and 10 billion PBMCs per donor. General study outcomes and caveats: Clonotypes shared by all four sorted-subset donors showed higher generation probabilities than non-shared clonotypes. About 4.5% of naive CD4, around 3.6% of naive CD8, about 2.1% of memory CD4, and 0.4% of memory CD8 clonotypes were shared across several donors. The small number of donors limited the genetic and exposure-history diversity represented. Pairwise subsampling indicated that sequencing depth was expected to affect the degree of clonotype sharing among donors. Incomplete sequencing was indicated by rarefaction of sorted-subset datasets, despite the large sequencing depth. Estimated clonotype richness was generally larger for naive than for memory subsets. Sampling was limited to blood, and TCR repertoires in tissue likely differ from TCR repertoires in blood.

Between the V and J ends, shortened by 6 bases and 8 bases respectively, the junction contains 16 bases. From the cysteine through the phenylalanine, the CDR3 covers 14 amino acids. The sequence is cut down to CDR3 DNA, 42 bases in frame from base 1. Per the germline V gene, SNHLY is the CDR1 and FYNNEI is the CDR2. Using the deep immunoSEQ assay, multiplex PCR amplified TCR CDR3 regions from genomic DNA. For each cell subset, the extracted genomic DNA was distributed evenly across all wells of several immunoSEQ 96-well plates, and each plate served as one replicate. Each replicate PCR for sorted subsets received roughly 0.2 ug genomic DNA, equal to around 32,000 T cell genomes. Purified libraries were quantified with a Qubit 3.0 fluorometer, sized on a Bioanalyzer 2100, and re-quantified with the KAPA Library Quantification kit. Every immunoSEQ 96-well plate was sequenced on a dedicated single-read 150-cycle Illumina NextSeq 550 flow cell. As for the original processing: Because the immunoSEQ output held only junctional sequences and lacked quality scores, the filtering could not match the filtering applied to full-length reads. Sequences were annotated with PyIR, a Python wrapper for IgBLAST v1.9, using IMGT germline references to assign V/J genes and CDR3. Any read was removed if the V/J assignment was weak (E-value above 1e-6), the CDR3 was missing, or the read contained stop codons, out-of-frame junctions, or ambiguous translated residues. V3J clonotypes were defined as sequences sharing the same inferred V gene, J gene, and CDR3 amino acid sequence. Percentage overlap between repertoires was calculated by dividing the number of shared unique clonotypes by the size of the smaller repertoire. Repertoire richness was assessed with RTK rarefaction, the Chao1 estimator, and Recon v2.1 estimates of unobserved clonotypes. Generation probabilities were computed with OLGA for all TCRbeta clonotypes obtained by the gDNA method from four donors. The table was pulled from immuneACCESS by TCRdb, which kept in-frame rearrangements only. Such tables lose some clones; where checked, under half of the loss comes from unresolved V genes, and the rest has no known cause. That table supplies the V and J calls and clone size; D and trimming were determined from the DNA. The sample table contains roughly 2 million clones; only one count was recorded for roughly 95% of them. About 0.13% of the sample rests with the top ten.

Donors were healthy HIV-negative adults with no recently reported acute infections or vaccinations. Every donor was a Caucasian adult residing in Nashville, Tennessee, USA. CD4+ T cells were enriched by magnetic negative selection; naive cells were then positively selected on CD45RA, and the negative fraction formed the memory subset. Blood was obtained by leukapheresis, after which PBMCs were separated by Ficoll-Histopaque density gradient centrifugation and cryopreserved in liquid nitrogen vapor phase. Analytical flow cytometry was used to check the purity and quantity of each magnetically sorted T cell population. Each sorted fraction had its genomic DNA isolated and then quantified by UV absorbance on a Nanodrop 2000c. Points on this clone: Its antigen has not been determined. No base quality values were provided; no much bigger clone lies one nucleotide off.

Sequencing input: naive CD4+ T cells sorted from blood. Sample cell subset or site, as interpreted from the label and publication: CD45RA+ positively selected. The chain was built from TRBV2 and TRBJ1-4, with the D segment identity uncertain. The receptor was isolated from a man in his late teens or twenties in good health. The CDR3 sequence is CASRDLRQWEKLFF. The sequenced DNA: TGTGCCAGCAGGGATCTACGTCAGTGGGAAAAACTGTTTTTT.